This TCR beta chain stems from a study of CD4 T cell repertoires in COVID-19. Study-level information: CFSE-low cells expanded roughly nine days with IL-2, then restimulated with other coronavirus spikes. Findings of the study overall: In SARS-CoV and/or HKU1 spike cultures, between roughly 7 and 25% of SARS-CoV-2 clonotypes reappeared. Several top expanded SARS-CoV-2-reactive clonotypes were shared by two or three memory subsets.

The data were produced by immunoSEQ multiplex PCR, yet TCRdb's version contains in-frame clones alone and is incomplete. In the table there are approximately 75,000 clones, around 82% of which are singletons. Turning to this clone: The antigen is unknown.

Samples came from patients recovered from mild-to-severe COVID-19. Trimming removed 5 bases from V and 4 bases from J, with 14 bases in between. There are 14 residues in the CDR3. CDR1 and CDR2 (germline): MNHEY, SVGAGI. The sample consisted of CD4+ T cells from peripheral blood, taken after recovery from COVID-19. The chain recombines TRBV6-5 with TRBJ2-5; a weak D match, TRBD2 (7 bases). The TCR was taken from a human donor who had COVID-19. The CDR3: CASSRGGWGETQYF. DNA for the CDR3: TGTGCCAGCAGTAGGGGGGGCTGGGGAGAGACCCAGTACTTC.